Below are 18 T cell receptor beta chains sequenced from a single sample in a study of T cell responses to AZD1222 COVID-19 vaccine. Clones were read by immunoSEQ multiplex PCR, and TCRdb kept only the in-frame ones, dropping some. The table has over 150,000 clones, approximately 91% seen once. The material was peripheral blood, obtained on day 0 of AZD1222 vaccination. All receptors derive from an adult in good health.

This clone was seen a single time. In DNA, the CDR3 is TGTGCCATCAGTGAGTCGAACACGTTTTTAGGCAATCAGCCCCAGCATTTT. It translates to CAISESNTFLGNQPQHF. This chain connects TRBV10-3 to TRBJ1-5, with D hard to call. Per the germline V gene, CDR1 is ENHRY and CDR2 is SYGVKD. The V and J ends lost 0 bases and 2 bases respectively, with 14 bases between them. The CDR3 covers 17 residues.

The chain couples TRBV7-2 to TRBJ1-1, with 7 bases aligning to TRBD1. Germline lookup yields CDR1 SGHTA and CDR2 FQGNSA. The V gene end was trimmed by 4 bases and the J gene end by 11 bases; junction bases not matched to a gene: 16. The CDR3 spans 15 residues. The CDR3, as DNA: TGTGCCAGCAGCTCCGGGACAGCTAAGCCTATTGGGGCTTTCTTT. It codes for CASSSGTAKPIGAFF. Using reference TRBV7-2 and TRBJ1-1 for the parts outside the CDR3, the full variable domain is GAGVSQSPSNKVTEKGKDVELRCDPISGHTALYWYRQSLGQGLEFLIYFQGNSAPDKSGLPSDRFSAERTGGSVSTLTIQRTQQEDSAVYLCASSSGTAKPIGAFFGQGTRLTVV.

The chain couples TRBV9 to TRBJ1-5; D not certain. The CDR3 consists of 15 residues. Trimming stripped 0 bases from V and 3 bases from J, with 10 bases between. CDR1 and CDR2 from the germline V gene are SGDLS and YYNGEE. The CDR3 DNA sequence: TGTGCCAGCAGCGTAGACGGGCTCTTCAATCAGCCCCAGCATTTT. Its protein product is CASSVDGLFNQPQHF.

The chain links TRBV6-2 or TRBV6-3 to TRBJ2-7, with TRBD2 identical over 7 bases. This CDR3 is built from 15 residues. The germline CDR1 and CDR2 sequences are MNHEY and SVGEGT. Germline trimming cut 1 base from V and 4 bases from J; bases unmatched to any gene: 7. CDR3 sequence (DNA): TGTGCCAGCAGTTACTTTTCCGGGAGGATATACGAGCAGTACTTC. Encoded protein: CASSYFSGRIYEQYF.

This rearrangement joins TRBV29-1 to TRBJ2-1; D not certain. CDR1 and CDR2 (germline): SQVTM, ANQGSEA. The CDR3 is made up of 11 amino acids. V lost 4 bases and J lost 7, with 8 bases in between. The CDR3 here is CSVVPQNEQFF. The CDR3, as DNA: TGCAGCGTTGTCCCCCAGAATGAGCAGTTCTTC.

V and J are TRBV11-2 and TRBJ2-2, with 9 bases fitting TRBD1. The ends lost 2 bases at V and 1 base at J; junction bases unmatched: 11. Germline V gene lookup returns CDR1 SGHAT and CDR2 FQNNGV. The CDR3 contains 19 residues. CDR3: CASSLFSLWGQGNTGELFF. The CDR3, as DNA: TGTGCCAGCAGCTTATTCTCGCTGTGGGGACAGGGGAACACCGGGGAGCTGTTTTTT.

The CDR3 nucleotides are TGCAGCGGCACCGACCAGACCTCTGGAAACACCATATATTTT. Translated: CSGTDQTSGNTIYF. The chain couples TRBV29-1 to TRBJ1-3, with unresolved D. The V and J ends lost 7 bases and 0 bases respectively, with 13 bases between them. The CDR3 is 14 residues long. CDR1 and CDR2 from the germline V gene are SQVTM and ANQGSEA.

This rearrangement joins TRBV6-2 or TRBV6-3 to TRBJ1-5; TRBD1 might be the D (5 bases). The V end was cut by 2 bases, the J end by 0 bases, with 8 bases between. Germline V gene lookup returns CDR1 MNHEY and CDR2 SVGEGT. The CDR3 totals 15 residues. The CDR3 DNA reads TGTGCCAGCAGTTACGGGGGGTATAGCAATCAGCCCCAGCATTTT. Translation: CASSYGGYSNQPQHF.

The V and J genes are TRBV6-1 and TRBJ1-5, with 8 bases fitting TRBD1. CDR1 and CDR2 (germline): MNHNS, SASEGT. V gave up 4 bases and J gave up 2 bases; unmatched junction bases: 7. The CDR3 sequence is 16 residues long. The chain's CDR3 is CASSVSTGDGNQPQHF. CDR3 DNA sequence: TGTGCCAGCAGTGTATCGACAGGGGACGGCAATCAGCCCCAGCATTTT.

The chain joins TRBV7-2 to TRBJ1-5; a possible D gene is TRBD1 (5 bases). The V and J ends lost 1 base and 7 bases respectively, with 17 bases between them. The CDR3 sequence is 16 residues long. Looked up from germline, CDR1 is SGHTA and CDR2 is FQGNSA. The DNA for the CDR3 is TGTGCCAGCAGCTTAGGGACGGGGTTGAGGGGACAGCCCCAGCATTTT. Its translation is CASSLGTGLRGQPQHF.

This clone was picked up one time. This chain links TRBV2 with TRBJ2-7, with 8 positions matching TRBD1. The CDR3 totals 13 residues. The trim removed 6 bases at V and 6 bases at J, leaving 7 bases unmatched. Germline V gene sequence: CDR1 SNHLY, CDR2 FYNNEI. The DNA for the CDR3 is TGTGCCAGCAGGACTGGACAGGGCGGCGAGCAGTACTTC. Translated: CASRTGQGGEQYF.

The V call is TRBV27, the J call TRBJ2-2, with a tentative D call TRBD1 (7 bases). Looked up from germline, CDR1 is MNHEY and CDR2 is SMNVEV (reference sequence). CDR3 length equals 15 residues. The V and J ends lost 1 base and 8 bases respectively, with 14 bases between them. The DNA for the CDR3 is TGTGCCAGCAGTTTATACACACAGGGGAGGGGGGAGCTGTTTTTT. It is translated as CASSLYTQGRGELFF.

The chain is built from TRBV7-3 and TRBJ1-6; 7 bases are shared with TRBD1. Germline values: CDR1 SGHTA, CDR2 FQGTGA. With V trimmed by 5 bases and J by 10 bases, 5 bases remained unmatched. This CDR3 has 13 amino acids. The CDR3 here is CASSLRQGSPLHF. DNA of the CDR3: TGTGCCAGCAGCCTCCGACAGGGATCACCCCTCCACTTT.

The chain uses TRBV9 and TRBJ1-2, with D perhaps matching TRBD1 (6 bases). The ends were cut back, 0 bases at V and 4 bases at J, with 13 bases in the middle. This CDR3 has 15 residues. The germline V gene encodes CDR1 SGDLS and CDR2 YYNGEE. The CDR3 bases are TGTGCCAGCAGCGTAGGGGTGATGGACAGCTATGGCTACACCTTC. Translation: CASSVGVMDSYGYTF.

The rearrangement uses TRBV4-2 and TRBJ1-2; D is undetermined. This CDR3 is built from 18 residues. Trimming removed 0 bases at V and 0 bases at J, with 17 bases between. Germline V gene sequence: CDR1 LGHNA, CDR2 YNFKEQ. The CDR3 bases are TGTGCCAGCAGCCAAGATCAGCGGGGAGAGGCCTCTAACTATGGCTACACCTTC. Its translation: CASSQDQRGEASNYGYTF.

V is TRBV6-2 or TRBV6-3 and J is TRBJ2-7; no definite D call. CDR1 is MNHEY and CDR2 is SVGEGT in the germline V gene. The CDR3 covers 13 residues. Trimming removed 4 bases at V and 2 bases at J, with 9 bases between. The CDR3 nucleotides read TGTGCCAGCAGTTTTAATGAACCCTACGAGCAGTACTTC. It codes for CASSFNEPYEQYF.

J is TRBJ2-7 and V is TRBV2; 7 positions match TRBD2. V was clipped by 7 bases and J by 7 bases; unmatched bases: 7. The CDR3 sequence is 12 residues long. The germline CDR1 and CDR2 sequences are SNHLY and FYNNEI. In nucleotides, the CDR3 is TGTGCCAGCACTAGCGGCACGGGAGAGCAGTACTTC. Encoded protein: CASTSGTGEQYF.

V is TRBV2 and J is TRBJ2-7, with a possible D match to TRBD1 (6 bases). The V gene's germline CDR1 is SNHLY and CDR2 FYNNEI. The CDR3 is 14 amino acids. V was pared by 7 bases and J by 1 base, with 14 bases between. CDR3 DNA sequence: TGTGCCAGCACCCGGGACATACCTTCCTACGAGCAGTACTTC. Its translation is CASTRDIPSYEQYF.